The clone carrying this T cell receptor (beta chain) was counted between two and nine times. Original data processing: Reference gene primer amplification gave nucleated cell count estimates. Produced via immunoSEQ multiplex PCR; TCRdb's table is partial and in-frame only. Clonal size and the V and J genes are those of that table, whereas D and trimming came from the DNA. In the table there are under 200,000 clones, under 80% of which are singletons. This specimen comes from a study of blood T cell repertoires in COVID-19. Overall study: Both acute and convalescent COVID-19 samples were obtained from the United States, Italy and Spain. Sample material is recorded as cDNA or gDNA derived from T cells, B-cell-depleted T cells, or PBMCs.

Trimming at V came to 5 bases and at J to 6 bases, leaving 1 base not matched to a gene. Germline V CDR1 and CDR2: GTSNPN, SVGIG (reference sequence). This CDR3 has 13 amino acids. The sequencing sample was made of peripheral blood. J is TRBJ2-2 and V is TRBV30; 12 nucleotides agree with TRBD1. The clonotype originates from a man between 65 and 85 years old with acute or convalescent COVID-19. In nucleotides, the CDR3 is TGTGCCTGGGGGACAGGGGGCCCCGGGGAGCTGTTTTTT. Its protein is CAWGTGGPGELFF.